This T cell receptor (beta chain) derives from a study of blood T cell repertoires in COVID-19. This CDR3 region has 14 residues. CDR1 and CDR2 (germline): LNHDA, SQIVND (reference sequence). Details on this clone: The junction and the germline gene differ at one end; a read error may be behind it.

How the authors handled the data: Reference gene primer amplification gave nucleated cell count estimates. Profiled with immunoSEQ multiplex PCR; TCRdb holds only in-frame clones, not every one. V and J calls plus clone size are reproduced from that table; the DNA served to infer D and trimming. Among about 230,000 clones listed, approximately 90% were seen once. The chain couples TRBV19 to TRBJ2-7, with TRBD1 matching over 7 bases. The sequencing input was peripheral blood. The sequence was collected from a man in his fifties or sixties with COVID-19, enrolled during active disease. The CDR3 nucleotides read TGTGCCAGTAGTAAGGGGACAGCTCCGTTTACGCGGCACTTC. It encodes CASSKGTAPFTRHF. The variable domain in full, completed from reference TRBV19 and TRBJ2-7, reads DGGITQSPKYLFRKEGQNVTLSCEQNLNHDAMYWYRQDPGQGLRLIYYSQIVNDFQKGDIAEGYSVSREKKESFPLTVTSAQKNPTAFYLCASSKGTAPFTRHFGPGTRLTVT.